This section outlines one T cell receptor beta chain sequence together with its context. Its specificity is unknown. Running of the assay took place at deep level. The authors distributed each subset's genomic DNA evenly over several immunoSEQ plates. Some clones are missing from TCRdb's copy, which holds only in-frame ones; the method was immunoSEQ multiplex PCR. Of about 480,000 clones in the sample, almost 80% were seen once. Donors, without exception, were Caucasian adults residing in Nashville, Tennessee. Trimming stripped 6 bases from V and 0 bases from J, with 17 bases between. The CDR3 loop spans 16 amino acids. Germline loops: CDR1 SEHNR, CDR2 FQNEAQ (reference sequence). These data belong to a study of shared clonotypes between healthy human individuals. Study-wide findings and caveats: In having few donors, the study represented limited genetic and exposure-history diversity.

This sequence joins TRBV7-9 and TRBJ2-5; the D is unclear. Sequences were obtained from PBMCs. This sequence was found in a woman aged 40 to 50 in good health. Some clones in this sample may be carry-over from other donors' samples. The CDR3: CASSSGRMGDQETQYF. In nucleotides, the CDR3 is TGTGCCAGCAGTTCCGGTCGGATGGGTGACCAAGAGACCCAGTACTTC.